This TCR beta chain was captured by sequencing in a study of OX40 agonist ivuxolimab in advanced cancers. Study-wide context: It was permissible to have had prior anti-PD-1, anti-PD-L1 or anti-CTLA-4 therapy, and around 43% had some. One hepatocellular carcinoma and a couple of cutaneous melanoma patients partially responded. General study points: On average, a greater number of expanded clones characterised CD8+ T cells relative to CD4+.

Worth noting for this clone: Its target is not known.

Some clones are missing from TCRdb's copy, which holds only in-frame ones; the method was immunoSEQ multiplex PCR. Altogether about 100,000 clones are present, roughly 90% being singletons, with the ten largest covering 0.54%. The J segment lost 2 bases and the V segment lost 3 bases, leaving 6 bases of the junction unmatched. This CDR3 region has 17 residues. CDR1 and CDR2 from the germline V gene are KGHSH and LQKENI. The specimen comprised CD4+ or CD8+ T cells sorted from blood, sampled in a trial of the OX40 agonist ivuxolimab. This sequence joins TRBV18 and TRBJ2-5; the match to TRBD2 covers 13 bases. The origin of this receptor is an adult with an advanced solid tumor such as melanoma, head and neck, liver or kidney cancer. CDR3 residues: CASSPMTSGRRQETQYF. CDR3 sequence (DNA): TGTGCCAGCTCACCCATGACTAGCGGGAGGCGTCAAGAGACCCAGTACTTC. The entire variable domain, with the rest obtained from reference TRBV18 and TRBJ2-5, is as follows: NAGVMQNPRHLVRRRGQEARLRCSPMKGHSHVYWYRQLPEEGLKFMVYLQKENIIDESGMPKERFSAEFPKEGPSILRIQQVVRGDSAAYFCASSPMTSGRRQETQYFGPGTRLLVL.